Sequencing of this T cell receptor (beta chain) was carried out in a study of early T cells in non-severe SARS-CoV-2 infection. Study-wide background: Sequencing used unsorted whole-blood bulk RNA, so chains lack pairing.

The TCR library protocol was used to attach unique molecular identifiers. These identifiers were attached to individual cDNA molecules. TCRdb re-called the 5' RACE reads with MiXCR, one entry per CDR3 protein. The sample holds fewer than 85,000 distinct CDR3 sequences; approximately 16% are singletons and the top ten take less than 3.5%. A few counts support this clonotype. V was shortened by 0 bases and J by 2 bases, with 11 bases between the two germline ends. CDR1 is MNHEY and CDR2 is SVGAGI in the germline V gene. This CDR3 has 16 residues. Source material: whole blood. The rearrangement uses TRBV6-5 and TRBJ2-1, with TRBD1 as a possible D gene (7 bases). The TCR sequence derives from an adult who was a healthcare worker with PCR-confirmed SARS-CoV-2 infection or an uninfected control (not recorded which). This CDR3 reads CASSYSEGAAYNEQFF. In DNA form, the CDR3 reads TGTGCCAGCAGTTACTCGGAGGGGGCGGCCTACAATGAGCAGTTCTTC.